The next 21 T cell receptor beta chains were all read from a single sample in a study of blood T cell repertoires in COVID-19. Data came from immunoSEQ multiplex PCR; TCRdb stores just in-frame clones and leaves some out. Among about 200,000 clones listed, 85% were seen once. The specimen sequenced was peripheral blood. Receptors originate from a woman of 80 years or more with acute or convalescent COVID-19.

Only a few counts were recorded for this clone. This chain uses TRBV19 with TRBJ2-7; 11 nucleotides agree with TRBD2. The CDR3 is 14 amino acids. Germline V gives CDR1 LNHDA, CDR2 SQIVND (reference sequence). The trim removed 6 bases at V and 2 bases at J, leaving 3 bases unmatched. CDR3 nucleotides: TGTGCCAGTAGGCGGACTAGCGGGCCCTACGAGCAGTACTTC. Translating gives CASRRTSGPYEQYF.

V gene TRBV30 combines with J gene TRBJ2-5; no clear D gene. This CDR3 has 9 residues. Germline CDR1 is GTSNPN and CDR2 is SVGIG (reference sequence). CDR3 bases: TGTTCTGTCGGGGAGACCCAGTACTTC. Amino acid sequence: CSVGETQYF.

In nucleotides, the CDR3 is TGTGCCAGCAGTTTCAAACACCGTGGCTACACCTTC. It translates to CASSFKHRGYTF. The chain has TRBV28 and TRBJ1-2; D is undetermined. This CDR3 spans 12 amino acids. The V and J ends lost 3 bases and 7 bases respectively, with 9 bases between them. Germline V lookup: CDR1 MDHEN, CDR2 SYDVKM.

This sequence joins TRBV5-1 and TRBJ2-1; D perhaps matches TRBD2 (6 bases). The CDR3 totals 16 residues. From germline, CDR1 is SGHRS and CDR2 YFSETQ. The ends were cut back, 0 bases at V and 1 base at J, with 11 bases in the middle. CDR3 coding DNA: TGCGCCAGCAGCTTGGCCACGGGAGCGTCCTACAATGAGCAGTTCTTC. Protein sequence: CASSLATGASYNEQFF.

The V and J genes are TRBV3-1 (or the pseudogene TRBV3-2) and TRBJ2-1; D is uncertain. Trimming cost V 0 bases and J 10 bases, with 7 bases left between them. The CDR3 sequence is 12 residues long. Per the germline V gene, CDR1 is LGHDT and CDR2 is YNNKEL (reference sequence). In DNA, the CDR3 is TGTGCCAGCAGCCAAGAGGGCTTGGAGCAGTTCTTC. This encodes CASSQEGLEQFF.

This clone came up a few times. The genes are TRBV5-8 and TRBJ1-3; TRBD1 agrees at 8 bases. CDR3 length equals 15 residues. Looked up from germline, CDR1 is SGHTS and CDR2 is YDEGEE. The J segment lost 0 bases and the V segment lost 3 bases, leaving 2 bases of the junction unmatched. The CDR3: CASSWDRSSGNTIYF. The CDR3 DNA reads TGTGCCAGCAGCTGGGACAGGAGCTCTGGAAACACCATATATTTT.

The rearrangement links TRBV7-8 to TRBJ1-5, with D possibly being TRBD1 (6 bases). Germline V gene lookup returns CDR1 SGHVS and CDR2 FQNEAQ. The CDR3 totals 18 residues. Trimming removed 0 bases at V and 3 bases at J, with 18 bases between. As DNA, the CDR3 is TGTGCCAGCAGCTTAGCGCATCAAGGACAGACGGACAATCAGCCCCAGCATTTT. Translating gives CASSLAHQGQTDNQPQHF.

This rearrangement joins TRBV11-2 to TRBJ2-1, with 10 bases that match TRBD2. CDR1 is SGHAT, CDR2 FQNNGV, per germline. The junction had 10 bases not matched to a gene; V was cut back by 2 bases and J by 3 bases. There are 18 residues in the CDR3. CDR3 sequence reads: CASSLRTSGYRVYNEQFF. CDR3 in DNA: TGTGCCAGCAGCTTACGGACTAGCGGATATAGGGTCTACAATGAGCAGTTCTTC.

The gene calls are TRBV6-5 and TRBJ2-2; tentatively, D is TRBD2 (5 bases). Per the germline V gene, CDR1 is MNHEY and CDR2 is SVGAGI. Deletions cut 0 bases from V and 3 bases from J, with 5 bases between. The CDR3 is 14 residues long. Here the CDR3 DNA reads TGTGCCAGCAGTTACTCGAGGGACACCGGGGAGCTGTTTTTT. Translating it yields CASSYSRDTGELFF.

The gene calls are TRBV2 and TRBJ1-6; 8 nucleotides line up with TRBD1. Germline CDR1 and CDR2: SNHLY and FYNNEI. CDR3 size: 14 residues. The V gene end was trimmed by 7 bases and the J gene end by 6 bases; junction bases not matched to a gene: 5. The CDR3: CASNPGQANSPLHF. The CDR3 coding sequence is TGTGCCAGCAACCCGGGACAGGCTAATTCACCCCTCCACTTT.

This chain links TRBV6-5 with TRBJ2-5; 7 nucleotides align to TRBD1. Trimming took 4 bases from V and 3 from J; bases not matched to a gene: 2. Looked up from germline, CDR1 is MNHEY and CDR2 is SVGAGI. The CDR3 spans 13 residues. The CDR3, as DNA: TGTGCCAGCAGTTCCGGACAGGAAGAGACCCAGTACTTC. Amino acids: CASSSGQEETQYF.

The V gene is TRBV25-1, the J gene TRBJ1-1; TRBD1 matches at 7 bases. Germline V gives CDR1 MGHDK, CDR2 SYGVNS. CDR3 length: 15 residues. Trimming at V came to 3 bases and at J to 1 base, leaving 5 bases not matched to a gene. In DNA form, the CDR3 reads TGTGCCAGCAGTGACCCCGGGACAGCGAACACTGAAGCTTTCTTT. As protein: CASSDPGTANTEAFF.

This sequence joins TRBV29-1 and TRBJ2-1, with a tentative D call TRBD1 (5 bases). The CDR3 contains 14 residues. Germline V CDR1 and CDR2: SQVTM, ANQGSEA. The V end lost 2 bases, the J end lost 2 bases, and 10 bases lay between the germline ends. CDR3: CSVEFTGTYNEQFF. CDR3 sequence (DNA): TGCAGCGTTGAATTCACAGGAACCTACAATGAGCAGTTCTTC.

V usage is TRBV6-5 and J usage is TRBJ1-1; tentatively, D is TRBD1 (5 bases). V was clipped by 2 bases and J by 5 bases, with 12 bases between them. This CDR3 is 14 amino acids long. Germline V gene data show CDR1 as MNHEY and CDR2 as SVGAGI. The CDR3, as DNA: TGTGCCAGCAGTTACAGTTCAGGGTTGACTGAAGCTTTCTTT. As protein: CASSYSSGLTEAFF.

The chain employs TRBV11-2 and TRBJ2-2, with 9 positions matching TRBD2. J was trimmed by 6 bases and V by 3 bases; bases with no gene match: 14. The CDR3 is 18 residues long. The V gene's germline CDR1 is SGHAT and CDR2 FQNNGV. The CDR3 loop is CASSLGGGRAGFAGELFF. CDR3 bases: TGTGCCAGCAGCTTGGGGGGCGGGAGGGCTGGTTTCGCCGGGGAGCTGTTTTTT.

The chain is built from TRBV6-5 and TRBJ1-3; possibly TRBD1 for D (5 bases). Trimming pared 7 bases from V and 10 bases from J, leaving 23 bases between. CDR3 length equals 15 residues. Germline CDR1 and CDR2: MNHEY and SVGAGI. The CDR3 reads CASKDGDGTYGTIYF. The CDR3 DNA reads TGTGCCAGCAAGGATGGGGACGGGACTTATGGGACCATATATTTT.

The V gene is TRBV28, the J gene TRBJ1-1; 7 bases are shared with TRBD1. This CDR3 comprises 15 residues. Germline CDR1 and CDR2: MDHEN and SYDVKM. V shed 5 bases and J 9 bases; nucleotides not matched to a gene: 15. The DNA for the CDR3 is TGTGCCAGCAGTGCTCTGACAGGGAAATACCCCAAAGCTTTCTTT. Amino acid sequence: CASSALTGKYPKAFF.

This clone has a single count. The rearrangement links TRBV7-9 to TRBJ1-2; perhaps TRBD1 as D (6 bases). The germline V gene has CDR1 SEHNR and CDR2 FQNEAQ (reference sequence). V was trimmed by 3 bases and J by 6 bases, leaving 17 bases between them. The CDR3 length is 15 residues. CDR3 in amino acids: CASSFPQGGVDGYTF. CDR3 sequence (DNA): TGTGCCAGCAGCTTTCCTCAAGGGGGGGTCGATGGCTACACCTTC.

The gene calls are TRBV30 and TRBJ1-6; D not certain. Trimming took 5 bases from V and 14 from J, leaving 13 bases between them. This CDR3 comprises 11 residues. Germline CDR1 GTSNPN, CDR2 SVGIG (reference sequence). The CDR3 reads CAWDRRLSLHF. CDR3 bases: TGTGCCTGGGACCGTCGACTATCCCTCCACTTT.

The rearrangement joins TRBV23-1 to TRBJ1-1; 7 nucleotides match TRBD1. TRBV23-1 is an ORF for which the function is uncertain. The CDR3 has 21 amino acids. After removal of 4 bases from V and 0 bases from J, the junction contained 23 bases not matched to a gene. CDR3 sequence reads: CASSPTGYITGVRTMNTEAFF. The DNA of the CDR3 is TGCGCCAGCAGTCCCACAGGATATATAACAGGGGTGAGGACCATGAACACTGAAGCTTTCTTT.

V gene TRBV6-2 or TRBV6-3 combines with J gene TRBJ2-2; the D is unclear. Trimming took 2 bases from V and 4 from J, leaving 5 bases between them. Germline V lookup: CDR1 MNHEY, CDR2 SVGEGT. This CDR3 is 13 amino acids long. Written as DNA, the CDR3 is TGTGCCAGCAGTTACCGCGGCACCGGGGAGCTGTTTTTT. It is translated as CASSYRGTGELFF.